This passage covers 16 T cell receptor beta chains from one sample sequenced in a study of cytomegalovirus exposure and HLA in healthy donors (TCRdb year 2017). Library generation was performed with the immunoSEQ multiplex PCR assay. Not all clones reach the TCRdb copy of this immuneACCESS table, which keeps in-frame sequences only. Checked studies attribute under half of the gap to unresolved V genes and leave the rest unexplained. The table for this sample lists some 150,000 clones; approximately 88% of them were counted only once. The top ten clonotypes cover about 3.5% of the sample. Sequencing input: PBMCs. The receptors derive from a woman under 30 in good health and CMV-seropositive.

The rearrangement links TRBV5-6 to TRBJ2-7, with D possibly matching TRBD2 (5 bases). Trimming took 0 bases from V and 6 from J, leaving 16 bases between them. Per germline, CDR1 SGHDT and CDR2 YYEEEE. The length of the CDR3 is 15 residues. DNA of the CDR3: TGTGCCAGCAGCTTGGTAGTAAGCCCCCGGGGCGAGCAGTACTTC. Protein sequence: CASSLVVSPRGEQYF.

Comments on this clone: This CDR3 is also generated by other DNA sequences in the sample. V is TRBV10-3 and J is TRBJ2-5, with a weak D call TRBD2 (5 bases). CDR1 and CDR2 from the germline V gene are ENHRY and SYGVKD. Trimming left V 4 bases short and J 0 bases short, with 6 bases between. The CDR3 extends over 13 amino acids. The CDR3 region is CAISGTDQETQYF. DNA of the CDR3: TGTGCCATCAGTGGGACTGACCAAGAGACCCAGTACTTC.

The chain combines TRBV13 with TRBJ2-7, with a tentative D call TRBD1 (5 bases). V was clipped by 1 base and J by 5 bases, with 12 bases between them. The CDR3 has 14 residues. CDR1 is PRHDT, CDR2 FYEKMQ, per germline (reference sequence). CDR3 in DNA: TGTGCCAGCAGCTTAGCAGGGAAGGCCAACGAGCAGTACTTC. It encodes CASSLAGKANEQYF.

This clone was seen only once. This chain joins TRBV28 and TRBJ2-7, with TRBD2 matching over 14 bases. Germline loops: CDR1 MDHEN, CDR2 SYDVKM. The CDR3 is 15 residues long. Trimming at V came to 3 bases and at J to 2 bases, leaving 0 bases not matched to a gene. Here the CDR3 reads CASSLTSGRAYEQYF. CDR3 bases: TGTGCCAGCAGTTTGACTAGCGGGAGGGCCTACGAGCAGTACTTC.

CDR3 region: CASSGSGGAAGNTIYF. For the CDR3, the DNA is TGTGCCAGCAGCGGGTCGGGGGGCGCTGCCGGAAACACCATATATTTT. V is TRBV9 and J is TRBJ1-3; weak D call: TRBD1 (6 bases). Trimming cost V 3 bases and J 4 bases, with 17 bases left between them. This CDR3 is built from 16 residues. Germline V gives CDR1 SGDLS, CDR2 YYNGEE.

The chain combines TRBV4-1 with TRBJ2-2, with 9 bases aligning to TRBD2. The length of the CDR3 is 17 residues. The ends lost 0 bases at V and 4 bases at J; junction bases unmatched: 6. CDR1 is MGHRA, CDR2 YSYEKL, per germline. The CDR3: CASSQEGGRARTGELFF. DNA for the CDR3: TGCGCCAGCAGCCAAGAGGGCGGGAGGGCCCGCACCGGGGAGCTGTTTTTT.

V and J are TRBV2 and TRBJ2-7; TRBD1 matches at 9 bases. The length of the CDR3 is 14 residues. Germline V gives CDR1 SNHLY, CDR2 FYNNEI. V lost 4 bases to trimming and J lost 7 bases; unmatched junction nucleotides: 8. CDR3 loop: CASSAGTGKREQYF. The CDR3 nucleotides are TGTGCCAGCAGTGCCGGGACAGGGAAAAGGGAGCAGTACTTC.

V is TRBV9 and J is TRBJ1-1; the D gene is possibly TRBD1 (5 bases). The CDR3 contains 15 residues. CDR1 SGDLS and CDR2 YYNGEE come from the germline V gene. V was clipped by 0 bases and J by 4 bases, with 13 bases between them. The CDR3 DNA reads TGTGCCAGCAGCGTAGGAAGGGGCTTGGGCACTGAAGCTTTCTTT. This codes for CASSVGRGLGTEAFF.

The chain links TRBV28 to TRBJ1-4; D is unclear. Germline loops: CDR1 MDHEN, CDR2 SYDVKM. V was shortened by 2 bases and J by 3 bases, with 10 bases between the two germline ends. CDR3 size: 15 residues. The CDR3 DNA reads as TGTGCCAGCAGTTTAAGAGGGCCGGCTAATGAAAAACTGTTTTTT. This gives the protein CASSLRGPANEKLFF.

CDR3 DNA sequence: TGTGCCAGCAGCTTTGGGACAGGGGATAGCAATCAGCCCCAGCATTTT. It yields the protein CASSFGTGDSNQPQHF. This chain joins TRBV7-9 and TRBJ1-5; TRBD1 matches 10 bases. Germline-derived CDR1 and CDR2 are SEHNR and FQNEAQ (reference sequence). The junction had 2 bases not matched to a gene; V was cut back by 3 bases and J by 0 bases. This CDR3 is built from 16 residues.

DNA for the CDR3: TGCGCCAGCAGAACAGGGGCGAACACTGAAGCTTTCTTT. Its protein product is CASRTGANTEAFF. The rearrangement links TRBV5-1 to TRBJ1-1; TRBD1 aligns across 7 bases. The CDR3 length is 13 residues. Trimming took 5 bases from V and 1 from J; bases not matched to a gene: 2. The germline V gene encodes CDR1 SGHRS and CDR2 YFSETQ.

The CDR3 sequence: CASSVDGRAGKTQYF. The CDR3 nucleotides read TGTGCCAGCAGCGTAGACGGGAGGGCCGGGAAGACCCAGTACTTC. This chain uses TRBV9 with TRBJ2-5; 8 nucleotides agree with TRBD2. The germline V gene has CDR1 SGDLS and CDR2 YYNGEE. The V gene end was trimmed by 0 bases and the J gene end by 6 bases; junction bases not matched to a gene: 7. The CDR3 is 15 amino acids.

V usage is TRBV5-4 and J usage is TRBJ2-7, with D possibly being TRBD2 (6 bases). V was shortened by 0 bases and J by 9 bases, with 25 bases between the two germline ends. This CDR3 comprises 17 residues. Germline V gives CDR1 SGHNT, CDR2 YYREEE (reference sequence). CDR3 protein: CASSLAGTYQRVHGQYF. The CDR3 DNA reads as TGTGCCAGCAGCTTGGCAGGGACTTACCAACGGGTACACGGGCAGTACTTC.

The chain recombines TRBV29-1 with TRBJ2-1; unclear D gene. V dropped 2 bases and J dropped 9 bases, with 11 bases sitting between them. This CDR3 contains 12 residues. Germline V gene lookup returns CDR1 SQVTM and CDR2 ANQGSEA. The CDR3 nucleotides read TGCAGCGTTGAAAACCCCATGAGTGAGCAGTTCTTC. Residues: CSVENPMSEQFF.

V usage is TRBV30 and J usage is TRBJ1-2; 9 bases line up with TRBD1. The V gene end was trimmed by 1 base and the J gene end by 4 bases; junction bases not matched to a gene: 7. There are 15 residues in the CDR3. Germline V CDR1 and CDR2: GTSNPN, SVGIG (reference sequence). The CDR3 sequence: CAWSALQGARYGYTF. CDR3 in DNA: TGTGCCTGGAGTGCCCTACAGGGGGCACGCTATGGCTACACCTTC.

The CDR3 is CASRANSGQETQYF. The DNA of the CDR3 is TGTGCCAGCAGAGCCAATAGCGGCCAAGAGACCCAGTACTTC. J is TRBJ2-5 and V is TRBV7-2, with D possibly matching TRBD2 (6 bases). Germline V gives CDR1 SGHTA, CDR2 FQGNSA. The CDR3 is made up of 14 amino acids. V lost 6 bases and J lost 1, with 12 bases in between. Filled out from reference TRBV7-2 and TRBJ2-5, the complete variable domain reads GAGVSQSPSNKVTEKGKDVELRCDPISGHTALYWYRQSLGQGLEFLIYFQGNSAPDKSGLPSDRFSAERTGGSVSTLTIQRTQQEDSAVYLCASRANSGQETQYFGPGTRLLVL.